This T cell receptor beta chain is drawn from a study of OX40 agonist ivuxolimab in advanced cancers. Germline loops: CDR1 MNHEY, CDR2 SMNVEV (reference sequence). Trimming removed 2 bases from V and 8 bases from J, with 13 bases in between. This CDR3 is built from 14 residues. TCRdb's copy holds only in-frame clones and misses some; the assay was immunoSEQ multiplex PCR. The sample contains thousands of clones, around two thirds of which appear only once. The sample consisted of CD4+ or CD8+ T cells sorted from blood, taken in a trial of the OX40 agonist ivuxolimab. The sequence was obtained from an adult with an advanced solid tumor such as melanoma, head and neck, liver or kidney cancer. The chain links TRBV27 to TRBJ2-4; the D is unclear. The CDR3 DNA is TGTGCCAGCAGTTTAGTGCAAGGGTGGGACATTCAGTACTTC. This codes for CASSLVQGWDIQYF.